Below, 13 T cell receptor beta chains from the same sample are listed, as sequenced in a study of read filtering for tumor transcriptome and immune sequencing. This library used approximately 370 ng RNA and molecular barcoded adaptors spanning alpha/delta and beta/gamma chains. TCRdb re-called the reads through MiXCR, storing one row per CDR3 protein. The table has roughly 27,000 distinct CDR3 sequences, 14% seen once. The sequenced material came from a population of CD138-negative cells sorted from bone marrow. These TCRs come from a donor aged 40 or older with multiple myeloma.

This clonotype was counted only a few times. In this CDR3 the conserved last residue, phenylalanine or tryptophan, is missing, so a read error is likely. The chain uses TRBV29-1 and TRBJ2-3, with TRBD2 as a possible D gene (7 bases). The CDR3 is 15 amino acids. The germline V gene encodes CDR1 SQVTM and CDR2 ANQGSEA. CDR3 sequence: CSVEETGGGTDAQYL. The CDR3 DNA reads TGCAGCGTTGAAGAAACGGGGGGCGGCACAGATGCGCAGTATCTT.

There are many counts of this clonotype. The rearrangement links TRBV20-1 to TRBJ2-3; 12 bases are shared with TRBD2. This CDR3 is 17 amino acids long. Germline V gives CDR1 DFQATT, CDR2 SNEGSKA (reference sequence). Unmatched junction bases numbered 6, after V lost 0 bases and J lost 2 bases. Written as DNA, the CDR3 is TGCAGTGCTAGAGATCCCCTAGCGGGAGGGCCCACAGATACGCAGTATTTT. This sequence encodes CSARDPLAGGPTDTQYF.

A few counts support this clonotype. CDR3 amino acids: CATSPTTPRNEQFF. CDR3 bases: TGTGCCACCAGCCCGACCACCCCGAGGAATGAGCAGTTCTTC. The chain couples TRBV15 to TRBJ2-1; D gene unclear. Germline loops: CDR1 LNHNV, CDR2 YYDKDF (reference sequence). The V end lost 5 bases, the J end lost 7 bases, and 15 bases lay between the germline ends. This CDR3 comprises 14 residues.

This clonotype was detected only a few times. The genes are TRBV6-1 and TRBJ1-3; D remains ambiguous. V lost 5 bases and J 0 bases, leaving 14 bases between the germline ends. Germline CDR1 and CDR2: MNHNS and SASEGT. The CDR3 has 16 residues. The chain's CDR3 is CASSSPGTVSGNTIYF. Written as DNA, the CDR3 is TGTGCCAGCAGTTCCCCTGGAACAGTCTCTGGAAACACCATATATTTT.

This clonotype was counted many times. This rearrangement joins TRBV20-1 to TRBJ2-7, with D possibly being TRBD1 (6 bases). V lost 4 bases, J lost 6 bases, and 19 bases lay in between. This CDR3 is 14 amino acids long. Germline V lookup: CDR1 DFQATT, CDR2 SNEGSKA (reference sequence). CDR3 amino acids: CSAITERQAPEQYF. The CDR3 DNA sequence: TGCAGTGCTATCACTGAGCGACAGGCCCCCGAGCAGTACTTC.

Remarks on this clonotype: This could be a read error, since a much larger clone is one nucleotide away. The V call is TRBV20-1, the J call TRBJ2-1; TRBD2 matches 9 bases. Germline V CDR1 and CDR2: DFQATT, SNEGSKA (reference sequence). The CDR3 is 15 amino acids. CDR3 loop: CSARVGLAGNNGQFF. DNA for the CDR3: TGCAGTGCTAGAGTTGGGCTAGCGGGAAACAATGGGCAGTTCTTC.

At least ten counts were recorded for this clonotype. The chain combines TRBV29-1 with TRBJ2-1; D perhaps matches TRBD2 (7 bases). Germline lookup yields CDR1 SQVTM and CDR2 ANQGSEA. The length of the CDR3 is 15 residues. With 2 bases removed from V and 8 bases from J, the gap between germline ends came to 19 bases. The CDR3 nucleotides read TGCAGCGTTGAAAGGGGGGGAGGGCCGCCGGATGAGCAGTTCTTC. It specifies CSVERGGGPPDEQFF.

This clonotype was seen ten or more times. The chain links TRBV6-2 or TRBV6-3 to TRBJ2-2; tentative D call: TRBD2 (7 bases). CDR3 size: 14 residues. Germline V CDR1 and CDR2: MNHEY, SVGEGT. The V end lost 4 bases, the J end lost 7 bases, and 13 bases lay between the germline ends. DNA for the CDR3: TGTGCCAGCAGTTTCTCGGGGGGCGGCGGGGAGCTGTTTTTT. As protein: CASSFSGGGGELFF.

This clonotype was observed many times. The V call is TRBV18, the J call TRBJ1-1; weak D call: TRBD1 (6 bases). V was cut by 6 bases and J by 1 base, with 18 bases left in between. The V gene's germline CDR1 is KGHSH and CDR2 LQKENI. The CDR3 sequence is 16 residues long. The CDR3 DNA is TGTGCCAGCTCGTACTATCCCAACAGGGAGAACACTGAAGCTTTCTTT. Protein product: CASSYYPNRENTEAFF.

This clonotype was detected ten times or more. The CDR3 DNA follows: TGTGCCAGCAGTCAAGGGGTATGGAACACCATATATTTT. Amino acid sequence: CASSQGVWNTIYF. The chain links TRBV6-2 or TRBV6-3 to TRBJ1-3; D might be TRBD1 (5 bases). Germline values: CDR1 MNHEY, CDR2 SVGEGT. This CDR3 has 13 residues. Between the trimmed V and J ends, which lost 5 bases and 7 bases, there was a span of 12 bases.

This clonotype has at least ten counts. This chain links TRBV5-1 with TRBJ2-7, with D possibly being TRBD1 (5 bases). Trimming cost V 5 bases and J 0 bases, with 9 bases left between them. CDR3 size: 13 residues. Germline assignment: CDR1 SGHRS and CDR2 YFSETQ. CDR3: CASRTGSSYEQYF. The CDR3 bases are TGCGCCAGCAGAACAGGAAGCTCCTACGAGCAGTACTTC.

This clonotype was counted at least ten times. This rearrangement joins TRBV12-3 or TRBV12-4 to TRBJ2-7; TRBD2 aligns across 8 bases. V lost 5 bases to trimming and J lost 3 bases; unmatched junction nucleotides: 9. This CDR3 contains 15 residues. The CDR3 DNA is TGTGCCAGCAGTGCCGGGGGGGGGCGCTTCTACGAGCAGTACTTC. As protein: CASSAGGGRFYEQYF.

This clonotype was counted ten times or more. The V call is TRBV5-4, the J call TRBJ2-3; D is ambiguous. Germline V lookup: CDR1 SGHNT, CDR2 YYREEE (reference sequence). The germline V and J ends were trimmed by 4 bases and 6 bases, with 15 bases remaining between them. The CDR3 sequence is 14 residues long. CDR3: CASSKGPIGDTQYF. The CDR3 DNA follows: TGTGCCAGCAGCAAAGGTCCTATCGGGGATACGCAGTATTTT.